The 17 T cell receptor beta chains given below trace back to one sample, sequenced in a study of CD8+ T cells in alopecia areata (dated by TCRdb to 2017 to 2018). Explained via the paper, the time point label denotes: 4 weeks on oral tofacitinib. The sample's treatment or condition label, decoded: oral pan-JAK inhibitor, 5-10 mg twice daily. Libraries were built with the immunoSEQ multiplex PCR assay. To provide template for TCR sequencing, every sample had RNA extracted and reverse transcribed into cDNA. TCRdb's version of the immuneACCESS table is confined to in-frame rearrangements and falls short of the full clone set. An unresolved V gene accounts for under half of the shortfall where checked; the remainder is of unknown origin. For this sample there are 90,000 to 150,000 clones; 50% to 55% appear just once. The ten biggest clones cover around 0.46% of the sample. The sequences come from CD4+ T cells sorted from blood, collected at week 4, from a patient treated with tofacitinib. These receptors were obtained from a human donor with alopecia areata.

The genes are TRBV5-1 and TRBJ1-5; D gene uncertain. The V end lost 0 bases, the J end lost 1 base, and 2 bases lay between the germline ends. Germline CDR1 is SGHRS and CDR2 is YFSETQ. This CDR3 spans 13 amino acids. CDR3 sequence: CASSLDSNQPQHF. In DNA form, the CDR3 reads TGCGCCAGCAGCTTGGACAGCAATCAGCCCCAGCATTTT.

This clone was recorded a few times. The V and J genes are TRBV4-1 and TRBJ2-5, with D possibly being TRBD1 or TRBD2 (5 bases each). Trimming shortened V by 2 bases and J by 5 bases, and 12 bases separated the two germline ends. The CDR3 runs 14 residues. The germline V gene has CDR1 MGHRA and CDR2 YSYEKL. This CDR3 reads CASSQWIGEETQYF. CDR3 bases: TGCGCCAGCAGCCAATGGATAGGGGAGGAGACCCAGTACTTC.

CDR3 loop: CASSLSGTGSAGELFF. Here the CDR3 DNA reads TGTGCCAGCAGCCTATCCGGGACAGGATCGGCCGGGGAGCTGTTTTTT. The chain employs TRBV5-4 and TRBJ2-2; 8 bases map to TRBD1. The ends lost 4 bases at V and 6 bases at J; junction bases unmatched: 11. The CDR3 length is 16 residues. The V gene's germline CDR1 is SGHNT and CDR2 YYREEE (reference sequence).

The V gene is TRBV5-1, the J gene TRBJ1-2; D gene ambiguous. The germline V gene has CDR1 SGHRS and CDR2 YFSETQ. Trimming removed 0 bases from V and 4 bases from J, with 7 bases in between. This CDR3 is 13 amino acids long. The CDR3 coding sequence is TGCGCCAGCAGCTTGGATCCCCTCTATGGCTACACCTTC. Protein: CASSLDPLYGYTF.

The rearrangement joins TRBV14 to TRBJ2-5; 9 bases align to TRBD1. Losses at the gene ends were 7 bases for V and 4 bases for J; bases not matched to a gene: 10. This CDR3 contains 15 residues. CDR1 SGHDN and CDR2 FVKESK come from the germline V gene. In nucleotides, the CDR3 is TGTGCCAGCACTCTCGGGACAGGGCCTAGAGAGACCCAGTACTTC. Its protein is CASTLGTGPRETQYF.

The rearrangement links TRBV15 to TRBJ1-6; weak D call: TRBD1 (6 bases). Per germline, CDR1 LNHNV and CDR2 YYDKDF (reference sequence). Trimming shortened V by 5 bases and J by 8 bases, and 10 bases separated the two germline ends. This CDR3 contains 13 residues. As DNA, the CDR3 is TGTGCCACCAGCTTGGACAGCTATTCACCCCTCCACTTT. Its translation is CATSLDSYSPLHF.

V gene TRBV15 combines with J gene TRBJ1-5, with 8 positions matching TRBD1. V lost 3 bases to trimming and J lost 11 bases; unmatched junction nucleotides: 15. Germline assignment: CDR1 LNHNV and CDR2 YYDKDF (reference sequence). The CDR3 totals 16 residues. The CDR3 DNA reads as TGTGCCACCAGCAGGGCCGGACAGGGAGCAATCAGGGCCCAGCATTTT. It translates to CATSRAGQGAIRAQHF.

The chain uses TRBV29-1 and TRBJ2-5; 11 bases fit TRBD2. Germline V lookup: CDR1 SQVTM, CDR2 ANQGSEA. This CDR3 has 17 residues. V was clipped by 6 bases and J by 5 bases; unmatched bases: 17. The CDR3 coding sequence is TGCAGCGTCGCCGGGACTAGCGGTCCCCGGGGTTTCGAGACCCAGTACTTC. Its translation: CSVAGTSGPRGFETQYF.

The chain couples TRBV29-1 to TRBJ2-5; perhaps TRBD2 as D (5 bases). Germline CDR1 reads SQVTM; CDR2 reads ANQGSEA. The CDR3 runs 12 residues. The V and J ends lost 5 bases and 3 bases respectively, with 10 bases between them. CDR3 sequence: CSVLPGEETQYF. For the CDR3, the DNA is TGCAGCGTTTTGCCCGGGGAAGAGACCCAGTACTTC. The entire variable domain, with the rest obtained from reference TRBV29-1 and TRBJ2-5, is as follows: SAVISQKPSRDICQRGTSLTIQCQVDSQVTMMFWYRQQPGQSLTLIATANQGSEATYESGFVIDKFPISRPNLTFSTLTVSNMSPEDSSIYLCSVLPGEETQYFGPGTRLLVL.

This clone was picked up a small number of times. The chain recombines TRBV5-8 with TRBJ1-1, with 8 nucleotides matching TRBD1. The CDR3 loop spans 15 amino acids. V dropped 4 bases and J dropped 0; count of bases not matched to a gene: 5. CDR1 SGHTS and CDR2 YDEGEE come from the germline V gene. CDR3 region: CASSDAGGLNTEAFF. The DNA of the CDR3 is TGTGCCAGCAGCGATGCAGGGGGCCTGAACACTGAAGCTTTCTTT.

This clone was detected only a few times. V and J are TRBV6-6 and TRBJ2-7; TRBD1 matches at 11 bases. CDR1 and CDR2 (germline): MNHNY, SVGAGI (reference sequence). There are 14 residues in the CDR3. With V trimmed by 7 bases and J by 4 bases, 6 bases remained unmatched. CDR3 sequence reads: CASKSGQGAYEQYF. Here the CDR3 DNA reads TGTGCCAGCAAGTCTGGACAGGGGGCTTACGAGCAGTACTTC.

This chain connects TRBV28 to TRBJ1-1, with D unresolved. The V gene lost 5 bases and the J gene lost 4 bases, with 5 bases spanning the gap. CDR1 MDHEN and CDR2 SYDVKM come from the germline V gene. CDR3 length: 11 amino acids. The CDR3 bases are TGTGCCAGCAGTCTATTCACTGAAGCTTTCTTT. Translation gives CASSLFTEAFF.

This chain connects TRBV4-2 to TRBJ2-6; tentative D call: TRBD1 (6 bases). CDR3 length: 17 residues. Germline values: CDR1 LGHNA, CDR2 YNFKEQ. The germline V and J ends were trimmed by 2 bases and 1 base, with 12 bases remaining between them. The CDR3 sequence: CASSQSADRSGANVLTF. For the CDR3, the DNA is TGTGCCAGCAGCCAATCTGCGGACAGATCTGGGGCCAACGTCCTGACTTTC.

The rearrangement links TRBV9 to TRBJ2-3; D perhaps matches TRBD2 (6 bases). The CDR3 length is 13 residues. Germline V CDR1 and CDR2: SGDLS, YYNGEE. V was trimmed by 3 bases and J by 6 bases, leaving 11 bases between them. The CDR3 region has the DNA TGTGCCAGCAGCGGAGGCCGGGGGGATACGCAGTATTTT. It codes for CASSGGRGDTQYF.

The chain uses TRBV25-1 and TRBJ2-3, with 10 bases lining up with TRBD2. The germline V gene has CDR1 MGHDK and CDR2 SYGVNS. This CDR3 has 13 residues. V shed 3 bases and J 11 bases; nucleotides not matched to a gene: 5. The CDR3 bases are TGTGCCAGCAGTGAGCCTAGCGGGGGAGTGCAGTATTTT. It is translated as CASSEPSGGVQYF.

The V gene is TRBV5-1, the J gene TRBJ1-5; weak D call: TRBD1 (5 bases). CDR3 size: 14 residues. The V end was cut by 4 bases, the J end by 0 bases, with 8 bases between. Germline V gene lookup returns CDR1 SGHRS and CDR2 YFSETQ. The CDR3 protein is CASSPGLSNQPQHF. DNA for the CDR3: TGCGCCAGCAGCCCGGGACTTAGCAATCAGCCCCAGCATTTT. Full variable domain (outside the CDR3, taken from reference TRBV5-1 and TRBJ1-5): KAGVTQTPRYLIKTRGQQVTLSCSPISGHRSVSWYQQTPGQGLQFLFEYFSETQRNKGNFPGRFSGRQFSNSRSEMNVSTLELGDSALYLCASSPGLSNQPQHFGDGTRLSIL.

This chain joins TRBV19 and TRBJ1-1; the D is unclear. From germline, CDR1 is LNHDA and CDR2 SQIVND (reference sequence). The germline V and J ends were trimmed by 1 base and 0 bases, with 9 bases remaining between them. The CDR3 runs 15 residues. The CDR3 reads CASSIAGNLNTEAFF. As DNA, the CDR3 is TGTGCCAGTAGTATAGCCGGGAATCTGAACACTGAAGCTTTCTTT.